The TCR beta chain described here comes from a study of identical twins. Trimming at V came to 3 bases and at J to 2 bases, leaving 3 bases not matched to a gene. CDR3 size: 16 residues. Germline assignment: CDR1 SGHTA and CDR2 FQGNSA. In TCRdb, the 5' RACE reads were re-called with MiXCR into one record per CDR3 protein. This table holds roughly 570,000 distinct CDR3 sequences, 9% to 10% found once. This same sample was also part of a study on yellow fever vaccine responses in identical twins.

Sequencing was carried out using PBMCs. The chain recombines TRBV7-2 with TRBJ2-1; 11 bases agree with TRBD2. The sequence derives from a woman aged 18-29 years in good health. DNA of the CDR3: TGTGCCAGCAGCTTTAGCGGGGGGGGGGCCTACAATGAGCAGTTCTTC. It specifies CASSFSGGGAYNEQFF.